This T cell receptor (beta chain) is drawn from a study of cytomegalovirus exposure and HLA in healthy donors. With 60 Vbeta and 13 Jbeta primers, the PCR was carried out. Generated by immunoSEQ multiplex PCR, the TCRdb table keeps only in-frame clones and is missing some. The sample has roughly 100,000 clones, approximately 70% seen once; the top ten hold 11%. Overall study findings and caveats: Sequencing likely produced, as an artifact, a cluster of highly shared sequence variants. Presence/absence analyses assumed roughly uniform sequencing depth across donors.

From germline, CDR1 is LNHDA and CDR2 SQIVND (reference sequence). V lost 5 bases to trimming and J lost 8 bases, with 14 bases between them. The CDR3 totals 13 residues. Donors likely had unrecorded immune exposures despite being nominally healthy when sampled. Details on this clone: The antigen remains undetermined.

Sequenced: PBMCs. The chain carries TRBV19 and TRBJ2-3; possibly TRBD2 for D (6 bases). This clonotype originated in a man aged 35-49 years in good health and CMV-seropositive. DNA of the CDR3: TGTGCCAGTAGTCCCCCAGAGGAGGGTACGCAGTATTTT. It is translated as CASSPPEEGTQYF.